The 12 T cell receptor beta chains listed next were all sequenced from one sample in a study of CD8 T cells in ankylosing spondylitis. TCRdb ran MiXCR on the 5' RACE reads and lists one entry per CDR3 protein. The table lists more than 150,000 distinct CDR3 sequences, 10% to 15% of them singletons, with approximately 10% in the top ten. Sequencing was carried out using blood, either unsorted or a sorted T cell fraction (not recorded which). These receptors all come from a female donor with ankylosing spondylitis or in good health (not recorded which).

This clonotype has at least ten counts. The chain is built from TRBV12-3 or TRBV12-4 and TRBJ2-4, with TRBD1 matching 9 bases. The CDR3 loop spans 11 amino acids. The ends lost 4 bases at V and 13 bases at J; junction bases unmatched: 2. This chain's CDR3 is CASSSQGAQYF. For the CDR3, the DNA is TGTGCCAGCAGTTCACAGGGGGCCCAGTACTTC.

This clonotype showed up just a few times. At one end, the junction sequence differs from germline, possibly due to a read error. V and J are TRBV7-2 and TRBJ2-5; D is tentatively TRBD1 or TRBD2 (5 bases each). Germline V lookup: CDR1 SGHTA, CDR2 FQGNSA. This CDR3 contains 14 residues. The CDR3 nucleotides are TGTGCCAGCAGCCTAGCAGGGTACCAAGAGACCCAGTACTTC. This sequence encodes CASSLAGYQETQYF. The full variable domain, with the rest looked up from reference TRBV7-2 and TRBJ2-5, is GAGVSQSPSNKVTEKGKDVELRCDPISGHTALYWYRQSLGQGLEFLIYFQGNSAPDKSGLPSDRFSAERTGGSVSTLTIQRTQQEDSAVYLCASSLAGYQETQYFGPGTRLLVL.

The chain links TRBV20-1 to TRBJ2-3, with D perhaps TRBD1 (5 bases). The CDR3 contains 14 residues. Per germline, CDR1 DFQATT and CDR2 SNEGSKA (reference sequence). CDR3 residues: CRAIGANYPGTQYF. In DNA, the CDR3 is TGCAGGGCAATAGGGGCTAATTATCCAGGTACGCAGTATTTT.

This clonotype was found many times. The chain has TRBV27 and TRBJ2-2; TRBD1 matches 8 bases. Germline CDR1 MNHEY, CDR2 SMNVEV (reference sequence). This CDR3 region has 15 residues. The V segment lost 5 bases and the J segment 6 bases; nucleotides outside the gene matches: 8. CDR3 protein: CASSPRPTGAGELFF. In DNA, the CDR3 is TGTGCCAGCAGTCCCCGACCGACAGGGGCCGGGGAGCTGTTTTTT.

This clonotype was seen ten or more times. The chain couples TRBV2 to TRBJ2-1, with TRBD2 identical over 10 bases. Germline CDR1 reads SNHLY; CDR2 reads FYNNEI. The CDR3 spans 15 residues. The J segment lost 5 bases and the V segment lost 3 bases, leaving 4 bases of the junction unmatched. The CDR3, as DNA: TGTGCCAGCAGTGATAGACTAGCGGGTAACAATGAGCAGTTCTTC. Translated, it gives CASSDRLAGNNEQFF.

The chain joins TRBV20-1 to TRBJ2-1, with D unclear. Germline values: CDR1 DFQATT, CDR2 SNEGSKA (reference sequence). V gave up 5 bases and J gave up 7 bases, with 9 bases separating them. The CDR3 is 11 residues long. The CDR3 coding sequence is TGCAGTGCTTCTATACAGAATGAGCAGTTCTTC. It translates to CSASIQNEQFF.

This clonotype was detected a few times. This chain uses TRBV4-3 with TRBJ2-5, with a weak D call TRBD1 (6 bases). Germline V gene data show CDR1 as LGHNA and CDR2 as YSLEER. The V end lost 0 bases, the J end lost 7 bases, and 21 bases lay between the germline ends. This CDR3 region has 17 residues. This CDR3 is CASSQDRNQGPTGTQYF. In DNA, the CDR3 is TGCGCCAGCAGCCAAGATAGGAACCAGGGGCCAACAGGGACCCAGTACTTC.

This clonotype was seen many times. The CDR3 DNA reads TGTGCCAGCAGTCTCACTACGAGGGGGACTGAAGCTTTCTTT. The encoded protein is CASSLTTRGTEAFF. The chain employs TRBV6-5 and TRBJ1-1; D may be TRBD1 (6 bases). This CDR3 has 14 amino acids. CDR1 is MNHEY, CDR2 SVGAGI, per germline. The V end lost 5 bases, the J end lost 5 bases, and 15 bases lay between the germline ends.

This clonotype was seen at least ten times. The chain has TRBV27 and TRBJ2-1; 10 nucleotides match TRBD2. J lost 5 bases, V lost 6 bases, and 7 bases had no gene match. The CDR3 is 15 amino acids. Per germline, CDR1 MNHEY and CDR2 SMNVEV (reference sequence). The CDR3, as DNA: TGTGCCAGCAGACCAGGACTAGCGGCAAACAATGAGCAGTTCTTC. Protein: CASRPGLAANNEQFF.

This clonotype has ten or more counts. This rearrangement joins TRBV29-1 to TRBJ1-5; TRBD1 aligns across 9 bases. Germline CDR1 and CDR2: SQVTM and ANQGSEA. The J segment lost 5 bases and the V segment lost 6 bases, leaving 8 bases of the junction unmatched. This CDR3 region has 14 residues. DNA for the CDR3: TGCAGCGTCTCCGGGACAGGGAAAGATCAGCCCCAGCATTTT. Protein sequence: CSVSGTGKDQPQHF.

This clonotype was counted ten times or more. The chain employs TRBV5-1 and TRBJ2-7; 8 bases map to TRBD2. V trimming: 5 bases; J trimming: 0 bases; junction bases outside the gene matches: 4. The length of the CDR3 is 14 residues. CDR1 is SGHRS and CDR2 is YFSETQ in the germline V gene. CDR3 nucleotide sequence: TGCGCCAGCAGTCTGACTAGCGCCTCCTACGAGCAGTACTTC. It translates to CASSLTSASYEQYF.

A remark on this clonotype: A much larger clone lies one base from this, so it may be a read error. The J gene is TRBJ1-4, the V gene TRBV5-1; D is ambiguous. The CDR3 runs 15 residues. Germline V gene lookup returns CDR1 SGHRS and CDR2 YFSETQ. V was cut by 3 bases and J by 4 bases, with 13 bases left in between. In DNA, the CDR3 is TGCGCCAGCAGCTATGCCGGGCCCGGTAATGAAAAACTGTTTTTT. As protein: CASSYAGPGNEKLFF.